These 28 T cell receptor beta chains originate from one sample sequenced in a study of T-cell memory formation after mild COVID-19. MiXCR was run by TCRdb on the 5' RACE reads, yielding one entry per CDR3 protein. The sample lists approximately 100,000 distinct CDR3 sequences, 11% occurring once. The material sequenced was PBMCs or a T cell subset sorted from them (not recorded which). The origin of the receptors is a man aged 18 to 30 who had mild COVID-19 (a few samples of this study predate the infection). Cell type and time point are not known.

The sample holds a few counts of this clonotype. The chain uses TRBV4-3 and TRBJ2-6; tentative D call: TRBD1 (5 bases). This CDR3 has 17 amino acids. CDR1 is LGHNA, CDR2 YSLEER, per germline. Trimming took 4 bases from V and 1 from J, leaving 14 bases between them. CDR3 sequence (DNA): TGCGCCAGCAGCCCCCAGGGTCTAGGTTCTGGGGCCAACGTCCTGACTTTC. Translated: CASSPQGLGSGANVLTF.

The rearrangement joins TRBV7-9 to TRBJ2-5; D unclear. The CDR3 loop spans 14 amino acids. Germline loops: CDR1 SEHNR, CDR2 FQNEAQ (reference sequence). V was clipped by 2 bases and J by 4 bases, with 11 bases between them. CDR3 region: CASSLTVLRETQYF. The CDR3 DNA reads TGTGCCAGCAGCTTAACGGTCCTCCGAGAGACCCAGTACTTC.

J is TRBJ1-1 and V is TRBV6-6, with D possibly TRBD1 on 6 matching bases. The CDR3 consists of 14 residues. The germline gives CDR1 MNHNY, CDR2 SVGAGI (reference sequence). With 6 bases removed from V and 4 bases from J, the gap between germline ends came to 15 bases. CDR3 loop: CASRGGWATTEAFF. Written as DNA, the CDR3 is TGTGCCAGCAGGGGGGGCTGGGCGACCACTGAAGCTTTCTTT.

V and J are TRBV20-1 and TRBJ2-2; D unclear. This CDR3 is 13 amino acids long. Trimming shortened V by 0 bases and J by 2 bases, and 4 bases separated the two germline ends. Germline loops: CDR1 DFQATT, CDR2 SNEGSKA (reference sequence). CDR3 bases: TGCAGTGCTAGAGACCTAAACACCGGGGAGCTGTTTTTT. It codes for CSARDLNTGELFF.

The chain has TRBV7-8 and TRBJ2-1; D is perhaps TRBD2 (6 bases). With 5 bases removed from V and 1 base from J, the gap between germline ends came to 15 bases. This CDR3 is 16 amino acids long. From germline, CDR1 is SGHVS and CDR2 FQNEAQ. The CDR3 protein is CASSPAGQTSYNEQFF. The CDR3 region has the DNA TGTGCCAGCAGCCCAGCGGGCCAGACATCCTACAATGAGCAGTTCTTC.

This clonotype has a handful of counts. V and J are TRBV5-1 and TRBJ2-3, with TRBD2 identical over 10 bases. Germline trimming cut 4 bases from V and 6 bases from J; bases unmatched to any gene: 8. The CDR3 spans 15 residues. Germline V gives CDR1 SGHRS, CDR2 YFSETQ. The CDR3 nucleotides read TGCGCCAGCAGCCCACAAGCGGGGGGGCCCGATACGCAGTATTTT. Translating it yields CASSPQAGGPDTQYF.

J is TRBJ1-4 and V is TRBV7-2, with a tentative D call TRBD1 (5 bases). The CDR3 is 12 residues long. Germline assignment: CDR1 SGHTA and CDR2 FQGNSA. Trimming pared 8 bases from V and 6 bases from J, leaving 10 bases between. The chain's CDR3 is CASRDRYEKLFF. The CDR3 DNA sequence: TGTGCCAGCCGAGACAGATATGAAAAACTGTTTTTT.

The chain is built from TRBV15 and TRBJ2-7, with D uncertain. The CDR3 is made up of 13 amino acids. Germline CDR1 reads LNHNV; CDR2 reads YYDKDF (reference sequence). Trimming shortened V by 4 bases and J by 2 bases, and 9 bases separated the two germline ends. CDR3 bases: TGTGCCACCAGCACCGACCGAACCTACGAGCAGTACTTC. Its protein product is CATSTDRTYEQYF. Full variable domain (outside the CDR3, taken from reference TRBV15 and TRBJ2-7): DAMVIQNPRYQVTQFGKPVTLSCSQTLNHNVMYWYQQKSSQAPKLLFHYYDKDFNNEADTPDNFQSRRPNTSFCFLDIRSPGLGDTAMYLCATSTDRTYEQYFGPGTRLTVT.

In DNA, the CDR3 is TGTGCCAGAGGGGATGCCTACGAGCAGTACTTC. Its translation: CARGDAYEQYF. The rearrangement links TRBV6-1 to TRBJ2-7, with a tentative D call TRBD1 (5 bases). Germline lookup yields CDR1 MNHNS and CDR2 SASEGT. The CDR3 has 11 residues. V lost 9 bases and J lost 2, with 8 bases in between.

V gene TRBV20-1 combines with J gene TRBJ2-7; TRBD2 is a possible D gene (6 bases). This CDR3 region has 13 residues. Germline V gene sequence: CDR1 DFQATT, CDR2 SNEGSKA (reference sequence). V was pared by 5 bases and J by 1 base, with 12 bases between. CDR3 in DNA: TGCAGTGCTCGGGGACTGAGATCCTACGAGCAGTACTTC. This sequence encodes CSARGLRSYEQYF.

The sample holds a few counts of this clonotype. The chain uses TRBV6-5 and TRBJ1-1; no clear D. In germline, CDR1 is MNHEY, CDR2 SVGAGI. The CDR3 is 11 residues long. V lost 8 bases and J 4 bases, leaving 8 bases between the germline ends. The DNA for the CDR3 is TGTGCCAGCTCTGAGGGCACTGAAGCTTTCTTT. It encodes CASSEGTEAFF.

This chain links TRBV29-1 with TRBJ2-3; D unresolved. Germline V CDR1 and CDR2: SQVTM, ANQGSEA. Deletions cut 5 bases from V and 2 bases from J, with 17 bases between. The CDR3 totals 15 residues. CDR3 amino acids: CSVKSVVFPTDTQYF. CDR3 coding DNA: TGCAGCGTTAAGAGTGTAGTCTTCCCCACAGATACGCAGTATTTT.

At least ten counts were recorded for this clonotype. This rearrangement joins TRBV2 to TRBJ1-2, with a tentative D call TRBD1 (5 bases). The CDR3 runs to 15 residues. Germline CDR1 is SNHLY and CDR2 is FYNNEI. The chain's CDR3 is CADSGIETTNYGYTF. The CDR3 DNA reads TGTGCAGACAGCGGAATTGAGACAACGAACTATGGCTACACCTTC.

This clonotype was picked up a small number of times. This chain joins TRBV5-5 and TRBJ2-2; D unresolved. V was cut by 0 bases and J by 6 bases, with 15 bases left in between. This CDR3 has 16 residues. Per the germline V gene, CDR1 is SGHKS and CDR2 is YYEKEE (reference sequence). The CDR3 DNA follows: TGTGCCAGCAGCTTGGCCCATGAGAGGTACCCCGGGGAGCTGTTTTTT. It encodes CASSLAHERYPGELFF.

This clonotype came up a few times. The rearrangement joins TRBV4-3 to TRBJ1-6; D remains unclear. CDR3 length: 17 amino acids. Per the germline V gene, CDR1 is LGHNA and CDR2 is YSLEER. V was clipped by 1 base and J by 10 bases, with 20 bases between them. The CDR3 sequence is CASSQGSGFSSTSPLHF. For the CDR3, the DNA is TGCGCCAGCAGCCAAGGGTCGGGCTTTTCCTCTACGTCACCCCTCCACTTT.

This clonotype occurred many times. This rearrangement joins TRBV27 to TRBJ1-2; 9 nucleotides match TRBD1. V was pared by 2 bases and J by 8 bases, with 3 bases of the junction left unmatched. The germline V gene encodes CDR1 MNHEY and CDR2 SMNVEV (reference sequence). This CDR3 contains 13 residues. CDR3 in amino acids: CASSLTGTGGYTF. The CDR3 DNA reads as TGTGCCAGCAGTTTAACCGGGACAGGGGGCTACACCTTC.

This clonotype was seen ten or more times. V is TRBV4-1 and J is TRBJ2-5, with D tentatively TRBD2 (5 bases). Between the trimmed V and J ends, which lost 1 base and 2 bases, there was a span of 14 bases. The CDR3 length is 16 residues. Germline CDR1 is MGHRA and CDR2 is YSYEKL. The CDR3: CASSQGAGITQETQYF. The CDR3 coding sequence is TGCGCCAGCAGCCAAGGCGCCGGGATCACACAAGAGACCCAGTACTTC.

The V gene is TRBV4-1, the J gene TRBJ1-2, with a weak D call TRBD1 (6 bases). The germline V gene has CDR1 MGHRA and CDR2 YSYEKL. The ends were cut back, 1 base at V and 4 bases at J, with 19 bases in the middle. The length of the CDR3 is 17 residues. The CDR3 coding sequence is TGCGCCAGCAGCCAAGTCCCCCCAGGGGAGTTAATCTATGGCTACACCTTC. Its protein product is CASSQVPPGELIYGYTF.

This clonotype was observed a handful of times. This rearrangement joins TRBV10-3 to TRBJ1-6; 7 bases fit TRBD1. Germline loops: CDR1 ENHRY, CDR2 SYGVKD. Losses at the gene ends were 6 bases for V and 6 bases for J; bases not matched to a gene: 2. This CDR3 contains 13 residues. The DNA of the CDR3 is TGTGCCATCAGGGGACAGCTTAATTCACCCCTCCACTTT. Its translation is CAIRGQLNSPLHF.

This clonotype has ten or more counts. The V gene is TRBV25-1, the J gene TRBJ2-3; the D gene is possibly TRBD2 (7 bases). V was clipped by 7 bases and J by 0 bases, with 23 bases between them. This CDR3 region has 18 residues. Germline V gene lookup returns CDR1 MGHDK and CDR2 SYGVNS. This CDR3 reads CASTPGARLAESTDTQYF. The CDR3 nucleotides read TGTGCCAGCACCCCGGGGGCCCGACTAGCCGAAAGCACAGATACGCAGTATTTT.

This clonotype was recorded many times. The rearrangement links TRBV7-3 to TRBJ2-3; D might be TRBD2 (7 bases). The CDR3 consists of 15 residues. V was pared by 2 bases and J by 4 bases, with 13 bases between. The germline V gene encodes CDR1 SGHTA and CDR2 FQGTGA. CDR3 protein: CASSLAGGLADTQYF. In DNA, the CDR3 is TGTGCCAGCAGCTTAGCCGGGGGGCTCGCAGATACGCAGTATTTT.

The chain carries TRBV7-9 and TRBJ2-1; D not resolved. Germline V gene data show CDR1 as SEHNR and CDR2 as FQNEAQ (reference sequence). CDR3 length equals 11 residues. The V gene lost 5 bases and the J gene lost 6 bases, with 5 bases spanning the gap. CDR3 amino acids: CASSALNEQFF. The CDR3 DNA follows: TGTGCCAGCAGCGCTCTCAATGAGCAGTTCTTC.

The sample holds a few counts of this clonotype. The chain links TRBV10-2 to TRBJ2-7; D is undetermined. The germline gives CDR1 WSHSY, CDR2 SAAADI. This CDR3 comprises 11 residues. The V end lost 4 bases, the J end lost 4 bases, and 5 bases lay between the germline ends. The CDR3 sequence: CASSAEYEQYF. The CDR3 DNA reads TGCGCCAGCAGTGCGGAATACGAGCAGTACTTC.

J is TRBJ1-1 and V is TRBV27; D is possibly TRBD1 (5 bases). The germline gives CDR1 MNHEY, CDR2 SMNVEV (reference sequence). The CDR3 spans 13 residues. V was clipped by 3 bases and J by 4 bases, with 9 bases between them. The CDR3 sequence is CASSFGAPTEAFF. Here the CDR3 DNA reads TGTGCCAGCAGTTTTGGGGCGCCCACTGAAGCTTTCTTT.

This clonotype was detected ten times or more. The V and J genes are TRBV20-1 and TRBJ2-3; perhaps TRBD1 as D (8 bases). The CDR3 extends over 14 amino acids. The germline gives CDR1 DFQATT, CDR2 SNEGSKA (reference sequence). V lost 3 bases and J 3 bases, leaving 13 bases between the germline ends. CDR3 in DNA: TGCAGTGCTAGGGACAGGGAGGGAACAGATACGCAGTATTTT. Protein sequence: CSARDREGTDTQYF.

The chain uses TRBV4-1 and TRBJ2-7; tentatively, D is TRBD1 (7 bases). From germline, CDR1 is MGHRA and CDR2 YSYEKL. The CDR3 is 14 amino acids. Trimming took off 1 base at V and 4 bases at J, with 11 bases between the two ends. CDR3 DNA sequence: TGCGCCAGCAGCCAAGTCAGGGGGGAATACGAGCAGTACTTC. This sequence encodes CASSQVRGEYEQYF.

This clonotype showed up just a few times. The J gene is TRBJ2-5, the V gene TRBV7-9, with 7 nucleotides matching TRBD1. Germline V CDR1 and CDR2: SEHNR, FQNEAQ (reference sequence). The CDR3 totals 16 residues. V lost 4 bases, J lost 5 bases, and 13 bases stayed unmatched. The CDR3 loop reads CASSSRLQGSWETQYF. The CDR3 DNA reads TGTGCCAGCAGCTCTCGGTTACAGGGGTCGTGGGAGACCCAGTACTTC.

V usage is TRBV20-1 and J usage is TRBJ1-5; possible D gene TRBD1, 5 bases. The CDR3 extends over 13 amino acids. CDR1 DFQATT and CDR2 SNEGSKA come from the germline V gene (reference sequence). Deletions cut 6 bases from V and 2 bases from J, with 11 bases between. CDR3 protein: CSASGNGNQPQHF. Written as DNA, the CDR3 is TGCAGTGCGTCAGGGAATGGCAATCAGCCCCAGCATTTT.